This T cell receptor beta chain was recorded in a study of cytomegalovirus exposure and HLA in healthy donors. Study conclusions and caveats: Later on, a genetic analysis was performed. It linked a missense variant in DCLRE1C with V- and J-gene trimming of TCR beta. Later analysis identified 16,000 or so TCR beta sequences associated with HLA alleles, using a false discovery rate threshold of 0.05.

Relative to its sample, this clone is medium-sized (0.01 to 0.1%). Its antigen is unidentified. This CDR3 has 15 residues. Germline V CDR1 and CDR2: SEHNR, FQNEAQ (reference sequence). V gave up 5 bases and J gave up 5 bases, with 16 bases separating them. PCR primers comprised 60 Vbeta and 13 Jbeta primers. The repertoire was sequenced with immunoSEQ multiplex PCR; TCRdb's copy has only in-frame clones and lacks some. The table has over 150,000 clones, 82% seen once. The receptor was isolated from a man in his fifties in good health and CMV-seropositive. This chain uses TRBV7-9 with TRBJ1-5; a weak D match, TRBD1 (6 bases). Sequencing was done on a sample of PBMCs. The CDR3 loop is CASSDGTWLDQPQHF. The CDR3 coding sequence is TGTGCCAGCAGCGACGGGACATGGCTTGATCAGCCCCAGCATTTT.